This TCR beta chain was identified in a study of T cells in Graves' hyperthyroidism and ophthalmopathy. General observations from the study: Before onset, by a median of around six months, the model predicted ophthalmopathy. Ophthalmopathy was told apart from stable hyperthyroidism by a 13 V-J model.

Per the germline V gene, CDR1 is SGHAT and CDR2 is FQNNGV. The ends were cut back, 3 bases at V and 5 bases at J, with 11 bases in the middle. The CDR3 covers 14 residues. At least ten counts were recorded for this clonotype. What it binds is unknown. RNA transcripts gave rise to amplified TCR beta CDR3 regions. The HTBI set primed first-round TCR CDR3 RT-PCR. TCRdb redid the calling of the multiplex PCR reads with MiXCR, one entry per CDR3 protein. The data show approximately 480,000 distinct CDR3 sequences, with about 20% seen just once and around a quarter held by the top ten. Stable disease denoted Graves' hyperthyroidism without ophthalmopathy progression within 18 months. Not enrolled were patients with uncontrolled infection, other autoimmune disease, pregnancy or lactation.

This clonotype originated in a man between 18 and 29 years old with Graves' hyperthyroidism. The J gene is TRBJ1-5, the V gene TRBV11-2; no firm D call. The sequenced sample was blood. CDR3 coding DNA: TGTGCCAGCAGCTTCTTGCAAAAGGATCAGCCCCAGCATTTT. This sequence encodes CASSFLQKDQPQHF.